This is a list of T cell receptor beta chains from one sample in a study of cytomegalovirus exposure and HLA in healthy donors. The repertoire was sequenced with immunoSEQ multiplex PCR; TCRdb's copy has only in-frame clones and lacks some. The table shows about 200,000 clones, with roughly 77% occurring only once. The sample comprised PBMCs. The origin of the receptors is a woman in her forties or fifties in good health and CMV-seronegative. Each CDR3 is given with its conserved first and last residue. The order of the fields is D gene, V gene, J gene, clone size, CDR3 protein, CDR3 DNA. D genes are given only for firm matches. Clone size is stated in some rows and not others, as once, few, many or a class when expanded.

NA,TRBV28,TRBJ1-3,once,CASTKRGGGNTIYF,TGTGCCAGCACCAAACGGGGGGGAGGAAACACCATATATTTT
TRBD1,TRBV10-3,TRBJ1-1,once,CAISSGQGSGNTEAFF,TGTGCCATCAGTTCGGGACAGGGATCGGGAAACACTGAAGCTTTCTTT
NA,TRBV6-6,TRBJ2-5,NA,CASSYGGARETQYF,TGTGCCAGCAGTTACGGGGGGGCCAGAGAGACCCAGTACTTC
NA,TRBV18,TRBJ2-6,NA,CASSPQSGKAGANVLTF,TGTGCCAGCTCACCACAATCCGGGAAAGCTGGGGCCAACGTCCTGACTTTC
TRBD1,TRBV18,TRBJ1-1,NA,CASSPRQGNTEAFF,TGTGCCAGCTCACCGCGACAGGGGAACACTGAAGCTTTCTTT
TRBD1,TRBV5-4,TRBJ2-4,NA,CASSSQGAEGNIQYF,TGTGCCAGCAGTTCACAGGGGGCAGAAGGAAACATTCAGTACTTC
NA,TRBV27,TRBJ1-1,NA,CASRQTGLLNTEAFF,TGTGCCAGCAGGCAAACAGGTCTCTTGAACACTGAAGCTTTCTTT
TRBD1,TRBV28,TRBJ2-1,NA,CASKGQGGNEQFF,TGTGCCAGCAAGGGACAGGGGGGCAATGAGCAGTTCTTC
TRBD2,TRBV6-4,TRBJ2-5,NA,CASIAGGVETQYF,TGTGCCAGCATAGCGGGAGGAGTTGAGACCCAGTACTTC
NA,TRBV9,TRBJ1-5,few,CASSGLDSSNQPQHF,TGTGCCAGCAGCGGATTGGACAGTAGCAATCAGCCCCAGCATTTT
NA,TRBV19,TRBJ2-2,NA,CASGLNTGELFF,TGTGCCAGCGGACTGAACACCGGGGAGCTGTTTTTT
NA,TRBV27,TRBJ1-6,NA,CASSLAGNNSPLHF,TGTGCCAGCAGTTTAGCAGGGAATAATTCACCCCTCCACTTT
NA,TRBV6-5,TRBJ1-2,few,CASRVTFQGGGYTF,TGTGCCAGCAGAGTTACCTTTCAGGGTGGAGGCTACACCTTC
NA,TRBV5-1,TRBJ2-7,NA,CASSLGALYEQYF,TGCGCCAGCAGCTTGGGTGCGCTCTACGAGCAGTACTTC
TRBD2,TRBV5-4,TRBJ2-1,NA,CASSLPQPGLEGSEQFF,TGTGCCAGCAGCTTGCCTCAACCGGGACTAGAAGGAAGTGAGCAGTTCTTC
NA,TRBV19,TRBJ1-1,NA,CASRHHGMNTEAFF,TGTGCCAGCCGACACCATGGAATGAACACTGAAGCTTTCTTT
NA,TRBV4-1,TRBJ1-1,NA,CASSQPNQGPGYTEAFF,TGCGCCAGCAGCCAACCAAATCAGGGGCCGGGGTACACTGAAGCTTTCTTT